This T cell receptor beta chain was recovered during a study of OX40 agonist ivuxolimab in advanced cancers. The repertoire was sequenced with immunoSEQ multiplex PCR; TCRdb's copy has only in-frame clones and lacks some. The table lists about 74,000 clones, more than 70% of them singletons. The V and J ends lost 6 bases and 1 base respectively, with 7 bases between them. The CDR3 sequence is 13 residues long. Germline V CDR1 and CDR2: MNHNY, SVGAGI (reference sequence). This clonotype originated in an adult with an advanced solid tumor such as melanoma, head and neck, liver or kidney cancer. The source material was CD4+ or CD8+ T cells sorted from blood, sampled in a trial of the OX40 agonist ivuxolimab. The gene calls are TRBV6-6 and TRBJ1-3; tentatively, D is TRBD1 (5 bases). The CDR3 DNA reads as TGTGCCAGCAGCAGGGCTTCTGGAAACACCATATATTTT. Its protein product is CASSRASGNTIYF.